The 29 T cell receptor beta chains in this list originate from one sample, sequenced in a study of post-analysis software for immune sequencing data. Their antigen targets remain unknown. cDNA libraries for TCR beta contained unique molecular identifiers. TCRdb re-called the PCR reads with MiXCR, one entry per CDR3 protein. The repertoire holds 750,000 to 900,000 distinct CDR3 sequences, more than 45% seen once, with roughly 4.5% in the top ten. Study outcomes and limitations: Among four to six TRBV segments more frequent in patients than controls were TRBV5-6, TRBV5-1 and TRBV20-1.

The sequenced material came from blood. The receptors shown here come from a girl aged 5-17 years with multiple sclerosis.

CDR3 sequence reads: CAISPGHQETQYF. Here the CDR3 DNA reads TGTGCCATCAGCCCCGGACATCAAGAGACCCAGTACTTC. V and J are TRBV10-3 and TRBJ2-5; maybe TRBD1 (5 bases). The germline V gene encodes CDR1 ENHRY and CDR2 SYGVKD. Trimming shortened V by 6 bases and J by 2 bases, and 10 bases separated the two germline ends. The CDR3 length is 13 residues.

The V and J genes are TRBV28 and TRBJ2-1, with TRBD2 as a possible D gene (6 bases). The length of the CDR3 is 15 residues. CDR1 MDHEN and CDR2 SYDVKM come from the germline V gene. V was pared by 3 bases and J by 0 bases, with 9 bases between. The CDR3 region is CASSLFGSSYNEQFF. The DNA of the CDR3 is TGTGCCAGCAGTTTGTTCGGGAGCTCCTACAATGAGCAGTTCTTC.

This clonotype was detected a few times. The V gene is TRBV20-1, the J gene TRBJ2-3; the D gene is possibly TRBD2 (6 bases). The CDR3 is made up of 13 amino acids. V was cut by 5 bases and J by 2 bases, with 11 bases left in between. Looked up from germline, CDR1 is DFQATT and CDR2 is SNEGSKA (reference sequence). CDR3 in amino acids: CSASPDYTDTQYF. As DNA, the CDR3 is TGCAGTGCTTCGCCGGACTACACAGATACGCAGTATTTT.

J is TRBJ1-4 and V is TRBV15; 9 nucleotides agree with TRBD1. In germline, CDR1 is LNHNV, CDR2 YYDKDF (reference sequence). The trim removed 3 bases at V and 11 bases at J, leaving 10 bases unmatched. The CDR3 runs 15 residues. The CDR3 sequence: CATSSAGTGIDKLFF. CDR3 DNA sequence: TGTGCCACCAGCAGTGCCGGGACAGGGATTGACAAACTGTTTTTT.

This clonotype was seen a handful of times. Here the CDR3 DNA reads TGTGCCAGCAGTTACGGTCGACTAGCGGGACACAATGAGCAGTTCTTC. Translated, it gives CASSYGRLAGHNEQFF. This chain links TRBV6-5 with TRBJ2-1; 11 nucleotides align to TRBD2. CDR3 length: 16 amino acids. The J segment lost 5 bases and the V segment lost 2 bases, leaving 5 bases of the junction unmatched. Germline values: CDR1 MNHEY, CDR2 SVGAGI.

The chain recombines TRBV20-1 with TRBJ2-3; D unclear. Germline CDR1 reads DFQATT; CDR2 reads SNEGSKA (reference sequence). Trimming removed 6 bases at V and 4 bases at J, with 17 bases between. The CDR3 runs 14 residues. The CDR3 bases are TGCAGTGCCGCCTCCCCCACGGCGGCAGATACGCAGTATTTT. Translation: CSAASPTAADTQYF.

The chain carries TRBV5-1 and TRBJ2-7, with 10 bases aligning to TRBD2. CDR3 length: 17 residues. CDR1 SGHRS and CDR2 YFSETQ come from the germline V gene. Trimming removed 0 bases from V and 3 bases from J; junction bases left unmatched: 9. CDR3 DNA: TGCGCCAGCAGCTTGGCCATCCGGCTAGCGGGAGACTACGAGCAGTACTTC. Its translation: CASSLAIRLAGDYEQYF.

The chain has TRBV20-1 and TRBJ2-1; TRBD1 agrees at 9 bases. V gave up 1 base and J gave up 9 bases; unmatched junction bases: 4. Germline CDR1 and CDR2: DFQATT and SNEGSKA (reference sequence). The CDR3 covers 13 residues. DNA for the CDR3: TGCAGTGCTAGAGGGACAGGGGTGGGTGAGCAGTTCTTC. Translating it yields CSARGTGVGEQFF.

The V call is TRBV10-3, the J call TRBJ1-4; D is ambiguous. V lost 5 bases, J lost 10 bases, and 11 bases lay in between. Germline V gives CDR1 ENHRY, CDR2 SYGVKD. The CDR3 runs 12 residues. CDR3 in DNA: TGTGCCATCAGTCCCGGTGAGGGAAAACTGTTTTTT. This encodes CAISPGEGKLFF.

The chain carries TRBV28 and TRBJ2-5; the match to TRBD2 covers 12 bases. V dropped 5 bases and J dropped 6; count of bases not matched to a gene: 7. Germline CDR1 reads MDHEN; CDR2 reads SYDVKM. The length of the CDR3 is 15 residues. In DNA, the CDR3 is TGTGCCAGCAGTACCCCTAGCGGGGGGGGGAAGACCCAGTACTTC. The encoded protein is CASSTPSGGGKTQYF.

CDR3 region: CASSPGPGGPYEQYF. CDR3 nucleotides: TGTGCCAGCAGCCCCGGGCCGGGAGGGCCCTACGAGCAGTACTTC. J is TRBJ2-5 and V is TRBV9; 8 bases are shared with TRBD2. The J call may be mistaken, given a closer DNA end match to TRBJ2-7. Germline V lookup: CDR1 SGDLS, CDR2 YYNGEE. This CDR3 has 15 residues.

The CDR3 is CASHPPLAGAITYNEQFF. The CDR3 DNA follows: TGTGCCAGCCACCCCCCACTAGCGGGAGCAATCACCTACAATGAGCAGTTCTTC. The chain joins TRBV7-8 to TRBJ2-1, with TRBD2 matching over 11 bases. The CDR3 runs to 18 residues. The germline gives CDR1 SGHVS, CDR2 FQNEAQ. The J segment lost 2 bases and the V segment lost 8 bases, leaving 14 bases of the junction unmatched.

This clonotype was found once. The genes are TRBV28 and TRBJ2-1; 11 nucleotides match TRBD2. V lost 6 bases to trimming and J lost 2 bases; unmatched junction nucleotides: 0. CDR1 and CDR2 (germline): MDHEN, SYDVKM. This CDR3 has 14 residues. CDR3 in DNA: TGTGCCAGCAGGACTAGCGGGGCCTACAATGAGCAGTTCTTC. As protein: CASRTSGAYNEQFF.

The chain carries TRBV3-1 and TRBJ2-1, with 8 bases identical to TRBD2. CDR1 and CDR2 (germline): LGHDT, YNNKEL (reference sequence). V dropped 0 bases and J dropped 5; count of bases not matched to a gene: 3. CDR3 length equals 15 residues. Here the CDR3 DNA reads TGTGCCAGCAGCCAAGACGGGAGGGCCCACAATGAGCAGTTCTTC. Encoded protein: CASSQDGRAHNEQFF.

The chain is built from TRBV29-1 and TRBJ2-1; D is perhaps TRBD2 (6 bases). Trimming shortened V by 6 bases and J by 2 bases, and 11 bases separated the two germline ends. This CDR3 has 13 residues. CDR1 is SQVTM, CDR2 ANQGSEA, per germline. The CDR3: CSVVRLAYNEQFF. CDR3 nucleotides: TGCAGCGTCGTCCGACTAGCCTACAATGAGCAGTTCTTC.

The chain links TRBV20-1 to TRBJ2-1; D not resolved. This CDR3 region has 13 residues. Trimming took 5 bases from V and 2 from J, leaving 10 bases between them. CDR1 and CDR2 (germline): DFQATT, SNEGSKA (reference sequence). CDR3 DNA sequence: TGCAGTGCTCCTCGGGCCGCCTACAATGAGCAGTTCTTC. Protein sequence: CSAPRAAYNEQFF.

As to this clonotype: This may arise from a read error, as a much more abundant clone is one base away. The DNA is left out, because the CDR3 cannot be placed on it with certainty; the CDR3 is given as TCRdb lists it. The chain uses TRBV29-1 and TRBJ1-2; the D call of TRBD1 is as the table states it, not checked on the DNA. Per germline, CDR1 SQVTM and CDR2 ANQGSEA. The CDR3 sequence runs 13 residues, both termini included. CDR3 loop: CALGGQGNYGCTF.

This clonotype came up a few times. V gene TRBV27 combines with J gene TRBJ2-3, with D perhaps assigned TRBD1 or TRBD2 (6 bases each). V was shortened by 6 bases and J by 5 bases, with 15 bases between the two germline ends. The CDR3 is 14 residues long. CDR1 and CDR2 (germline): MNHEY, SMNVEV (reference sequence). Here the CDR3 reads CASRPSGAKDTQYF. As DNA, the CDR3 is TGTGCCAGCAGGCCGTCGGGGGCGAAAGATACGCAGTATTTT.

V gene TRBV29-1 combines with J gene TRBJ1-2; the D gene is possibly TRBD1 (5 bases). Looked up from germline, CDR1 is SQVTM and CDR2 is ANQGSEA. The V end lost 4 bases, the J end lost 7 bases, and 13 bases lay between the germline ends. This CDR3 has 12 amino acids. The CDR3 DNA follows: TGCAGCGTTGTTGAGGGGTTTATTGGCTACACCTTC. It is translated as CSVVEGFIGYTF. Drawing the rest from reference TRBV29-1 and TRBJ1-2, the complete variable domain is SAVISQKPSRDICQRGTSLTIQCQVDSQVTMMFWYRQQPGQSLTLIATANQGSEATYESGFVIDKFPISRPNLTFSTLTVSNMSPEDSSIYLCSVVEGFIGYTFGSGTRLTVV.

The CDR3 reads CASRRFQKDYEQYF. The CDR3 DNA reads TGCGCCAGCAGACGATTTCAAAAAGACTACGAGCAGTACTTC. V usage is TRBV10-1 and J usage is TRBJ2-7; D is uncertain. Germline lookup yields CDR1 WNHNN and CDR2 SYGVQD (reference sequence). The V and J ends lost 6 bases and 3 bases respectively, with 15 bases between them. The length of the CDR3 is 14 residues.

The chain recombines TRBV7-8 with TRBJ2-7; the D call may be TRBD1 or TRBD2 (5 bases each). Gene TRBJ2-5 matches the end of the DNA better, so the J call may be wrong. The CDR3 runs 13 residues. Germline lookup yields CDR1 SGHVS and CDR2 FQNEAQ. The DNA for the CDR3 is TGTGCCAGCACGGGACGTCTAGGGGAGACCCAGTACTTC. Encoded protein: CASTGRLGETQYF.

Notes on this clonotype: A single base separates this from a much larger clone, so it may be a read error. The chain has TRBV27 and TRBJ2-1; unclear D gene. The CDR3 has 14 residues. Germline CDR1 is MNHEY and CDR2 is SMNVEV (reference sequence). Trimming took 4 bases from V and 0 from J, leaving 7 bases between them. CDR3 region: CASSSSSSYNEQFF. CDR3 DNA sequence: TGTGCCAGCAGTTCATCAAGCTCCTACAATGAGCAGTTCTTC.

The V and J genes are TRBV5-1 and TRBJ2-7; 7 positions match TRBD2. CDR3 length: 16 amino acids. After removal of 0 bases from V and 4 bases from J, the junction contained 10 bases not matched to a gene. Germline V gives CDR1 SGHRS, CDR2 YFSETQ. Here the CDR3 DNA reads TGCGCCAGCAGCTTGGTGGCGGGAGCGCCCCGTTACGAGCAGTACTTC. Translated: CASSLVAGAPRYEQYF. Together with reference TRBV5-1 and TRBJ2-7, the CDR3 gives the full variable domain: KAGVTQTPRYLIKTRGQQVTLSCSPISGHRSVSWYQQTPGQGLQFLFEYFSETQRNKGNFPGRFSGRQFSNSRSEMNVSTLELGDSALYLCASSLVAGAPRYEQYFGPGTRLTVT.

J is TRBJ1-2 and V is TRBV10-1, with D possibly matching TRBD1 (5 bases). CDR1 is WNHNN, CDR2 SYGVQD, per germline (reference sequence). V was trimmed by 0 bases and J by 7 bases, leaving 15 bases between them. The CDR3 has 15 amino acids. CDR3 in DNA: TGCGCCAGCAGTGAGTCCGCTACGGGGGTAGGTGGCTACACCTTC. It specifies CASSESATGVGGYTF.

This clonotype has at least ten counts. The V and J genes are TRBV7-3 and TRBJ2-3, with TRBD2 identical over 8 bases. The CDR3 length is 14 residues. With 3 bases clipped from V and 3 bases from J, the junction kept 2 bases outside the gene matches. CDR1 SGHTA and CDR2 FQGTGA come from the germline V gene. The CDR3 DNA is TGTGCCAGCAGCTTGACTAGCGCTACAGATACGCAGTATTTT. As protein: CASSLTSATDTQYF.

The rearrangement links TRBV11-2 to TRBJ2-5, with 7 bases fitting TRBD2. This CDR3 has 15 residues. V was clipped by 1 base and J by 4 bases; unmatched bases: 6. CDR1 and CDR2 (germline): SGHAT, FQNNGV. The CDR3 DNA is TGTGCCAGCAGCTTAGCTGGGACTACCGTAGAGACCCAGTACTTC. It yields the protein CASSLAGTTVETQYF.

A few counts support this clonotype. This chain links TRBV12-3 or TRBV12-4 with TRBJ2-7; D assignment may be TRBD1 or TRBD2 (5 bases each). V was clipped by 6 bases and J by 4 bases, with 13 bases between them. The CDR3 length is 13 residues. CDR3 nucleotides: TGTGCCAGCAGACTAGAGAACAGGTACGAGCAGTACTTC. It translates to CASRLENRYEQYF.

CDR3 bases: TGCAGTGCTGCAAAACGACAGGGATCCCACGAGCAGTACTTC. It codes for CSAAKRQGSHEQYF. The rearrangement joins TRBV20-1 to TRBJ2-7; 7 bases match TRBD1. J gave up 5 bases and V 5 bases, and 12 bases lay outside the gene matches. Germline-derived CDR1 and CDR2 are DFQATT and SNEGSKA (reference sequence). The CDR3 consists of 14 residues.

The CDR3 here is CSVGRDAAYEQYF. The CDR3 coding sequence is TGCAGCGTTGGACGGGACGCAGCCTACGAGCAGTACTTC. The chain carries TRBV29-1 and TRBJ2-7; D tentatively reads TRBD1 or TRBD2 (5 bases each). This CDR3 has 13 residues. The germline V and J ends were trimmed by 4 bases and 2 bases, with 12 bases remaining between them. The germline V gene encodes CDR1 SQVTM and CDR2 ANQGSEA.